A single sample gave rise to the 10 T cell receptor beta chains below, sequenced in a study of spatial heterogeneity in lung cancer. TCRdb re-called the 5' RACE reads through MiXCR, storing one row per CDR3 protein. The table records 48,000 or so distinct CDR3 sequences, under 6% of them present only once. Time point meaning: sample taken at primary tumor resection. No cells were sorted before sequencing. The whole RNA sequenced was extracted from tumor, nontumor lung or frozen PBMC. The sequences come from PBMCs, collected at surgery. The source of these receptors is a male donor with early-stage non-small cell lung cancer.

This clonotype occurred many times. The chain has TRBV5-1 and TRBJ2-3; D is unresolved. V was cut by 5 bases and J by 0 bases, with 10 bases left in between. Germline V gives CDR1 SGHRS, CDR2 YFSETQ. The CDR3 is 14 residues long. CDR3 sequence (DNA): TGCGCCAGCAGGGGAACGGCTAGCACAGATACGCAGTATTTT. Its protein product is CASRGTASTDTQYF.

This clonotype was counted ten times or more. This chain links TRBV20-1 with TRBJ2-7, with TRBD2 matching 7 bases. Looked up from germline, CDR1 is DFQATT and CDR2 is SNEGSKA (reference sequence). The CDR3 sequence is 13 residues long. Unmatched junction bases numbered 6, after V lost 3 bases and J lost 4 bases. DNA for the CDR3: TGCAGTGCTAGGCGCATGGGGGGGTACGAGCAGTACTTC. Translated, it gives CSARRMGGYEQYF.

The sample holds many counts of this clonotype. The V and J genes are TRBV5-1 and TRBJ2-7; TRBD2 matches 9 bases. Germline CDR1 reads SGHRS; CDR2 reads YFSETQ. The CDR3 sequence is 15 residues long. J gave up 2 bases and V 2 bases, and 5 bases lay outside the gene matches. The DNA for the CDR3 is TGCGCCAGCAGCTTTAGCGGGAGCCCTCCCTACGAGCAGTACTTC. Protein: CASSFSGSPPYEQYF.

Many counts were recorded for this clonotype. The CDR3 here is CASSLKGQGDYEQYF. In DNA, the CDR3 is TGTGCCAGCAGTTTGAAGGGACAGGGGGACTACGAGCAGTACTTC. The J gene is TRBJ2-7, the V gene TRBV12-3 or TRBV12-4, with 11 bases lining up with TRBD1. This CDR3 contains 15 residues. V gave up 3 bases and J gave up 3 bases; unmatched junction bases: 4.

This clonotype was counted many times. V and J are TRBV29-1 and TRBJ1-1; D call uncertain. Germline loops: CDR1 SQVTM, CDR2 ANQGSEA. This CDR3 comprises 11 residues. Trimming removed 4 bases at V and 3 bases at J, with 6 bases between. CDR3: CSVAVYTEAFF. The DNA for the CDR3 is TGCAGCGTTGCTGTGTACACTGAAGCTTTCTTT.

This clonotype has a single count. A read error may be the cause here, since a much bigger clone is one base away. CDR3 bases: TGTGCCAGCTCCCTCCTCGACAGGGGCAGAAATACGCAGTATTTT. Its protein product is CASSLLDRGRNTQYF. The rearrangement joins TRBV28 to TRBJ2-3, with TRBD1 identical over 8 bases. The CDR3 has 15 residues. Trimming at V came to 8 bases and at J to 7 bases, leaving 14 bases not matched to a gene. Looked up from germline, CDR1 is MDHEN and CDR2 is SYDVKM.

Details on this clonotype: A read error may be the cause here, since a much bigger clone is one base away. Since no conserved phenylalanine or tryptophan closes the CDR3, a read error is the likely cause. The chain recombines TRBV7-2 with TRBJ2-5; D is possibly TRBD1 (5 bases). This CDR3 is 12 amino acids long. Trimming took 5 bases from V and 4 from J, leaving 8 bases between them. Germline V lookup: CDR1 SGHTA, CDR2 FQGNSA. The CDR3 is CASSPQGETQYL. In nucleotides, the CDR3 is TGTGCCAGCAGCCCTCAGGGAGAGACCCAGTACCTC.

This clonotype came up many times. CDR3 nucleotides: TGCAGCTGCCGACCCTTAGGGGACACTGAAGCTTTCTTT. Amino acids: CSCRPLGDTEAFF. This chain uses TRBV29-1 with TRBJ1-1, with D possibly being TRBD1 (5 bases). V was pared by 8 bases and J by 3 bases, with 16 bases between. Germline assignment: CDR1 SQVTM and CDR2 ANQGSEA. There are 13 residues in the CDR3. Drawing the rest from reference TRBV29-1 and TRBJ1-1, the complete variable domain is SAVISQKPSRDICQRGTSLTIQCQVDSQVTMMFWYRQQPGQSLTLIATANQGSEATYESGFVIDKFPISRPNLTFSTLTVSNMSPEDSSIYLCSCRPLGDTEAFFGQGTRLTVV.

This clonotype was observed at least ten times. CDR3 coding DNA: TGTGCCAGCACCTTGGGGAAGCGGTGGGGGACCGGGGAGCTGTTTTTT. Its translation: CASTLGKRWGTGELFF. J is TRBJ2-2 and V is TRBV7-6; perhaps D is TRBD1 or TRBD2 (5 bases each). Germline V gene sequence: CDR1 SGHVS, CDR2 FNYEAQ. The CDR3 is made up of 16 amino acids. The ends were cut back, 7 bases at V and 5 bases at J, with 20 bases in the middle.

Many counts were recorded for this clonotype. This chain joins TRBV5-1 and TRBJ2-2; D remains unclear. The CDR3 sequence is 15 residues long. CDR1 is SGHRS and CDR2 is YFSETQ in the germline V gene. V was cut by 0 bases and J by 6 bases, with 12 bases left in between. As DNA, the CDR3 is TGCGCCAGCAGCTTGGATGACCCTGGATCCGGGGAGCTGTTTTTT. The encoded protein is CASSLDDPGSGELFF.